This TCR beta chain was found in a study of OX40 agonist ivuxolimab in advanced cancers. Sequencing used immunoSEQ multiplex PCR; TCRdb keeps in-frame clones, though not all of them. This repertoire shows about 74,000 clones, roughly 84% found once; its top ten account for roughly 2.1%. V lost 5 bases to trimming and J lost 8 bases, with 10 bases between them. Germline loops: CDR1 LNHDA, CDR2 SQIVND (reference sequence). The CDR3 has 13 amino acids. The sample was CD4+ or CD8+ T cells sorted from blood, taken in a trial of the OX40 agonist ivuxolimab. The rearrangement uses TRBV19 and TRBJ1-6; perhaps TRBD1 as D (5 bases). The clonotype was recovered from an adult with an advanced solid tumor such as melanoma, head and neck, liver or kidney cancer. The CDR3 sequence is CASSSGTYSPLHF. The CDR3, as DNA: TGTGCCAGTAGTTCCGGGACTTATTCACCCCTCCACTTT.